This note documents a single T cell receptor beta chain sequence. As yet, its antigen is unknown. This specimen belongs to a study of OX40 agonist ivuxolimab in advanced cancers. Study as a whole: Ivuxolimab, an antibody acting as an agonist of OX40 (CD134), was used to treat patients. Findings and caveats of the study: The study observed clonal expansion of CD4+ and CD8+ blood T cells by week 6 at 0.1 to 3.0 mg/kg.

CDR1 and CDR2 (germline): MDHEN, SYDVKM. Losses at the gene ends were 6 bases for V and 5 bases for J; bases not matched to a gene: 7. CDR3 length: 15 residues. Measured with immunoSEQ multiplex PCR; TCRdb has only the in-frame clones, and not every one. Among approximately 74,000 clones listed, 82% were seen once. With autoimmune disease history or systemic immunosuppression, patients were excluded. The sample consisted of CD4+ or CD8+ T cells sorted from blood, taken in a trial of the OX40 agonist ivuxolimab. This TCR came from an adult with an advanced solid tumor such as melanoma, head and neck, liver or kidney cancer. V is TRBV28 and J is TRBJ2-2; TRBD1 agrees at 9 bases. The CDR3 DNA reads TGTGCCAGCAGCTCCCGGGACAGGGTTACCGGGGAGCTGTTTTTT. Encoded protein: CASSSRDRVTGELFF.